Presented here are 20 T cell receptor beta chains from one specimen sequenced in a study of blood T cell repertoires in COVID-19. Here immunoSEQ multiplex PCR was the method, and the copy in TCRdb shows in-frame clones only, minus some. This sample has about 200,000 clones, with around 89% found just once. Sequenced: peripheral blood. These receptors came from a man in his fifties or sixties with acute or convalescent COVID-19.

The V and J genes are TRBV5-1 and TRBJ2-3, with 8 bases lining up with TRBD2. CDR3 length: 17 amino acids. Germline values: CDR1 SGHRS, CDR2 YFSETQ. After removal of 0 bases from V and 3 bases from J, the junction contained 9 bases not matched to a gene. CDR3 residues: CASSLVPAGVGTDTQYF. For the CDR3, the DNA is TGCGCCAGCAGCTTGGTTCCAGCGGGAGTCGGTACAGATACGCAGTATTTT.

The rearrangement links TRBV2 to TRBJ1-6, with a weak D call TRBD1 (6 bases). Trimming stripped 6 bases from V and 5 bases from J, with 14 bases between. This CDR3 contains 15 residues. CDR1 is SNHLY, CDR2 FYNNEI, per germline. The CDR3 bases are TGTGCCAGCAGGGCAGGGGTGCGTGATAATTCACCCCTCCACTTT. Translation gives CASRAGVRDNSPLHF. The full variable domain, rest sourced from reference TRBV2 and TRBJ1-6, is EPEVTQTPSHQVTQMGQEVILRCVPISNHLYFYWYRQILGQKVEFLVSFYNNEISEKSEIFDDQFSVERPDGSNFTLKIRSTKLEDSAMYFCASRAGVRDNSPLHFGNGTRLTVT.

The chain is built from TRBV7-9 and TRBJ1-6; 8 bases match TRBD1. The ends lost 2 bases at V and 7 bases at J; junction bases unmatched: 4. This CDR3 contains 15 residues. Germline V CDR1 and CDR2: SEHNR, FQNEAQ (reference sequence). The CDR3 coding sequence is TGTGCCAGCAGCTTATGGGACAGGCCCAATTCACCCCTCCACTTT. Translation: CASSLWDRPNSPLHF. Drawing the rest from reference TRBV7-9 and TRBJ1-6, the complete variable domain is DTGVSQNPRHKITKRGQNVTFRCDPISEHNRLYWYRQTLGQGPEFLTYFQNEAQLEKSRLLSDRFSAERPKGSFSTLEIQRTEQGDSAMYLCASSLWDRPNSPLHFGNGTRLTVT.

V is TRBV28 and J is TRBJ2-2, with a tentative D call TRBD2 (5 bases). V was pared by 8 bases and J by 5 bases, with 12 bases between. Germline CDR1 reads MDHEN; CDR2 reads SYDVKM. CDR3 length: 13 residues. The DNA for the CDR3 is TGTGCCAGCGGGCTAGCTCAAACCGGGGAGCTGTTTTTT. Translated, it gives CASGLAQTGELFF. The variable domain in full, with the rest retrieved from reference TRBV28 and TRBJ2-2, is DVKVTQSSRYLVKRTGEKVFLECVQDMDHENMFWYRQDPGLGLRLIYFSYDVKMKEKGDIPEGYSVSREKKERFSLILESASTNQTSMYLCASGLAQTGELFFGEGSRLTVL.

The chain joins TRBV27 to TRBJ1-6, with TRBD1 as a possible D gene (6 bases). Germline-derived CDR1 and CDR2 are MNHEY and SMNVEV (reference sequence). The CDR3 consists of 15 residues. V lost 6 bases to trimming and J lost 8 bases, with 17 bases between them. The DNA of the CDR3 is TGTGCCAGCAGCCGGTTGGGGGCGTCGGATTCACCCCTCCACTTT. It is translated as CASSRLGASDSPLHF.

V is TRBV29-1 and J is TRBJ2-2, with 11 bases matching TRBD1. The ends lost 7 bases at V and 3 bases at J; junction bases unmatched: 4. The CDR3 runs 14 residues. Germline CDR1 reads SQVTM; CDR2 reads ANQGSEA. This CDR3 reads CSAGQGAYTGELFF. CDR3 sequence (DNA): TGCAGCGCCGGACAGGGGGCCTACACCGGGGAGCTGTTTTTT.

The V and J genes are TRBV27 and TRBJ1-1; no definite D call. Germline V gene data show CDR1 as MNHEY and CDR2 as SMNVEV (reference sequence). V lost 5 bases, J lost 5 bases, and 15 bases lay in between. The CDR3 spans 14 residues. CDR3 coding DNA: TGTGCCAGCAGTCCCGACTCGGGAGGTACTGAAGCTTTCTTT. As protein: CASSPDSGGTEAFF.

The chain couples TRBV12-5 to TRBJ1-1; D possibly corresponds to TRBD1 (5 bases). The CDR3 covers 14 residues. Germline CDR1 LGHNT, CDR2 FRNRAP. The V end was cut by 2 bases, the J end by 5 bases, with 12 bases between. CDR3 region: CASGLMGRGTEAFF. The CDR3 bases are TGTGCTAGTGGTTTGATGGGGAGGGGAACTGAAGCTTTCTTT.

Here the CDR3 DNA reads TGTGCCAGCAGCCCAACTAGCGGGGCTAGCACAGATACGCAGTATTTT. As protein: CASSPTSGASTDTQYF. This rearrangement joins TRBV5-5 to TRBJ2-3, with 10 bases matching TRBD2. The CDR3 length is 16 residues. Germline CDR1 and CDR2: SGHKS and YYEKEE (reference sequence). The trim removed 4 bases at V and 0 bases at J, leaving 5 bases unmatched.

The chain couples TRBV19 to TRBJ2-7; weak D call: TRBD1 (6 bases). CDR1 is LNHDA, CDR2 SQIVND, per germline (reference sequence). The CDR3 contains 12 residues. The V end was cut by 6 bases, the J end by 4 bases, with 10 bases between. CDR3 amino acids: CASSQRGYEQYF. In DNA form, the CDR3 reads TGTGCCAGTAGCCAAAGGGGGTACGAGCAGTACTTC.

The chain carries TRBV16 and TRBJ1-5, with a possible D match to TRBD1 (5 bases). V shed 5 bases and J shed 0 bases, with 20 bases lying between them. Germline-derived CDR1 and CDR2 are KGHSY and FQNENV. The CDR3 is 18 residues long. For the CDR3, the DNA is TGTGCCAGCAGCTTCGATCCAGGGTCTAGGAGTAGCAATCAGCCCCAGCATTTT. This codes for CASSFDPGSRSSNQPQHF.

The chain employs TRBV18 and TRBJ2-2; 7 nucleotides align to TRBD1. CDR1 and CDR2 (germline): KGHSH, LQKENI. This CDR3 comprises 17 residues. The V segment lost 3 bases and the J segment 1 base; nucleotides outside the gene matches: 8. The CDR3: CASSPPLGTVNTGELFF. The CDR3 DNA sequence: TGTGCCAGCTCACCCCCCCTGGGGACAGTGAACACCGGGGAGCTGTTTTTT.

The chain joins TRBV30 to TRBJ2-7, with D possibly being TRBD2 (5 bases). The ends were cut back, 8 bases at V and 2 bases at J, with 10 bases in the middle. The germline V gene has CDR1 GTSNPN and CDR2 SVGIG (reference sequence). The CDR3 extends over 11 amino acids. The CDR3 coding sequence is TGTGCCGCGGACTTAACCTACGAGCAGTACTTC. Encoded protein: CAADLTYEQYF.

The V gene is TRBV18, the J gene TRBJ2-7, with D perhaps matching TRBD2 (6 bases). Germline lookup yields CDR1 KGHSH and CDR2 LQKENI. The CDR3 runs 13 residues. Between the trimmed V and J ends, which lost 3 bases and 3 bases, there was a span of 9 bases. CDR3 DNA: TGTGCCAGCTCACCGGGGGAGGACTACGAGCAGTACGTC. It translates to CASSPGEDYEQYV.

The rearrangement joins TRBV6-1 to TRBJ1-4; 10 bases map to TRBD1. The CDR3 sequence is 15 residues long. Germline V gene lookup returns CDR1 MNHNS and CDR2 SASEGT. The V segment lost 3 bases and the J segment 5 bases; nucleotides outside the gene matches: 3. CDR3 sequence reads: CASSERTGGNEKLFF. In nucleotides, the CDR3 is TGTGCCAGCAGTGAGCGGACAGGGGGAAATGAAAAACTGTTTTTT.

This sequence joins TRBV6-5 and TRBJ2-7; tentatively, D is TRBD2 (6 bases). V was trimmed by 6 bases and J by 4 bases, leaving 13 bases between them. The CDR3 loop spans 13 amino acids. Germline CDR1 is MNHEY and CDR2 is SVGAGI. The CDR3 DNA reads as TGTGCCAGCAGCCTAACTGCGGGATACGAGCAGTACGTC. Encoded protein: CASSLTAGYEQYV.

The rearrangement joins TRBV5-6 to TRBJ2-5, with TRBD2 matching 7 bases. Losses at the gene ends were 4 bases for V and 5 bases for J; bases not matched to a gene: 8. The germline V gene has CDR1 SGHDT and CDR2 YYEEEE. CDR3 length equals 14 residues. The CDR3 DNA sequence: TGTGCCAGCAGCGTTCGACTAGCCCAGGAGACCCAGTACTTC. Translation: CASSVRLAQETQYF. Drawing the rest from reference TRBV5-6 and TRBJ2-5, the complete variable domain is DAGVTQSPTHLIKTRGQQVTLRCSPKSGHDTVSWYQQALGQGPQFIFQYYEEEERQRGNFPDRFSGHQFPNYSSELNVNALLLGDSALYLCASSVRLAQETQYFGPGTRLLVL.

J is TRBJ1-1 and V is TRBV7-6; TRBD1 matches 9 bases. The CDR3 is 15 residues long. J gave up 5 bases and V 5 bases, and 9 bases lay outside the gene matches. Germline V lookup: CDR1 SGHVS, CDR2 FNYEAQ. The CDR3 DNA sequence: TGTGCCAGCAGCCCACGGACAGGGGAGGCGACTGAAGCTTTCTTT. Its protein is CASSPRTGEATEAFF.

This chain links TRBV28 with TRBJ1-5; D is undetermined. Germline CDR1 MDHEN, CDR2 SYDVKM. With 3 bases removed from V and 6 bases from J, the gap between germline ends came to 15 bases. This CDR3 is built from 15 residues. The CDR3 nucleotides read TGTGCCAGCAGTTTGTGGGCGGGGATGGGTCAGCCCCAGCATTTT. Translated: CASSLWAGMGQPQHF.

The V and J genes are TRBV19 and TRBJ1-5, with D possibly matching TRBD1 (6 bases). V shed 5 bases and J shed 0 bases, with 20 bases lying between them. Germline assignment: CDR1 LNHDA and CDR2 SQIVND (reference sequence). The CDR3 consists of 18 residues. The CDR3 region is CASSPRQVASPSNQPQHF. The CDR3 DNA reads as TGTGCCAGTAGTCCAAGACAGGTAGCTTCCCCTAGCAATCAGCCCCAGCATTTT.